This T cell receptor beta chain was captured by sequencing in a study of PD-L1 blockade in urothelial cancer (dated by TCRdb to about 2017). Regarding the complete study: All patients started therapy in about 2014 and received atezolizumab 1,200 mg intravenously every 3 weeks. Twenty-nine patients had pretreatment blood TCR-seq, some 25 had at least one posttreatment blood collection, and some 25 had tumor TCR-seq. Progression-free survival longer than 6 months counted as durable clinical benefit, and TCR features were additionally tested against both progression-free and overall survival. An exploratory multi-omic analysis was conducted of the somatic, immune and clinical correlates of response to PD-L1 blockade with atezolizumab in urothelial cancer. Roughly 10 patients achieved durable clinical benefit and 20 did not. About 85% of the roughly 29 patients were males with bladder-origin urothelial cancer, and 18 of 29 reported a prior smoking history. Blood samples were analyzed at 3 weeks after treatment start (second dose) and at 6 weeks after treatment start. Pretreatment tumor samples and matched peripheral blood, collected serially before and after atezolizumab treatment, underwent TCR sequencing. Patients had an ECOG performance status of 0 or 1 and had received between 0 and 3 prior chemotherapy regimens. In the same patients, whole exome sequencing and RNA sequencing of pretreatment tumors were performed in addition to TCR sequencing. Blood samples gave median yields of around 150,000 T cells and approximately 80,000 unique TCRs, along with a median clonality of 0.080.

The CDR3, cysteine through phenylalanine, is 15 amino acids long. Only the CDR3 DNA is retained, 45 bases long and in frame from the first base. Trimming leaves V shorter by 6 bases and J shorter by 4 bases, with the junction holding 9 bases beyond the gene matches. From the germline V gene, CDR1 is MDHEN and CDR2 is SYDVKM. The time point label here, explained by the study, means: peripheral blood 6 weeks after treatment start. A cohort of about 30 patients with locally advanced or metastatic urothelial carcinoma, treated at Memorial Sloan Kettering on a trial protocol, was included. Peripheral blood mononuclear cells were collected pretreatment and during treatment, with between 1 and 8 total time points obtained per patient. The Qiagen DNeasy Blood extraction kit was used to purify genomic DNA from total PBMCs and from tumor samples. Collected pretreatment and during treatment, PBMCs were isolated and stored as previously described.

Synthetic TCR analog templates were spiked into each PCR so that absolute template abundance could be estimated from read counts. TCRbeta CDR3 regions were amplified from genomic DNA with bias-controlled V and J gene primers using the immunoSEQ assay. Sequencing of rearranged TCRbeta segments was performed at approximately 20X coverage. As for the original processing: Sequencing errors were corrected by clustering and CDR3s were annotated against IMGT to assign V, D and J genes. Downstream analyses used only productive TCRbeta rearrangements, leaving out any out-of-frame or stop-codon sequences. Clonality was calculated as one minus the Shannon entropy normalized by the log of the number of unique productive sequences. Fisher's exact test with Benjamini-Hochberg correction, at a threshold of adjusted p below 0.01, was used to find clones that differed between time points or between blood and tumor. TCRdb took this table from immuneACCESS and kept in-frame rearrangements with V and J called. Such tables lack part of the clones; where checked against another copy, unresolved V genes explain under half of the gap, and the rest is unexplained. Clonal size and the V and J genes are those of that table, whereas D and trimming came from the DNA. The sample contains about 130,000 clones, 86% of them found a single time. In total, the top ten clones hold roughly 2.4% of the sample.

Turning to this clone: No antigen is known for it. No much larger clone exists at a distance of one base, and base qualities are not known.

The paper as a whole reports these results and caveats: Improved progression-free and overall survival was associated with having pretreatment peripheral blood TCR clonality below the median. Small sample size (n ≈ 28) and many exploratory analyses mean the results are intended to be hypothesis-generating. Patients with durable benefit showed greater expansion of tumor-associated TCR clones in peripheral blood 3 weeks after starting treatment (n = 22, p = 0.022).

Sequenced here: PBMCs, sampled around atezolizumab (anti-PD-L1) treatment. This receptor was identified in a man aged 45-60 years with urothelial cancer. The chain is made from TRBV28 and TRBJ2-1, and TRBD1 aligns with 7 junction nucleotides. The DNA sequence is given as TGTGCCAGCAGCAGACACAGGGGCCAATACAATGAGCAGTTCTTC. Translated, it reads CASSRHRGQYNEQFF.